This paragraph covers one T cell receptor beta chain sequence. Trimming removed 2 bases from V and 3 bases from J, with 12 bases in between. Germline-derived CDR1 and CDR2 are SNHLY and FYNNEI. The CDR3 is made up of 15 amino acids. The source of the sample is a study of cytomegalovirus exposure and HLA in healthy donors. This PCR relied on a set of 60 Vbeta primers and 13 Jbeta primers. The table came from immunoSEQ multiplex PCR; TCRdb's copy has only in-frame clones and leaves some out. In the table there are some 97,000 clones, 70% to 80% of which are singletons. Sequencing input: PBMCs. J is TRBJ2-3 and V is TRBV2; D may be TRBD2 (5 bases). The clonotype originates from a female donor in good health and CMV-seropositive. This chain's CDR3 is CASSESGVQTDTQYF. As DNA, the CDR3 is TGTGCCAGCAGTGAAAGCGGAGTTCAGACAGATACGCAGTATTTT.